The clone carrying this TCR beta chain was counted a few times. Antigen specificity is unknown. A J-beta primer mix and a sample-barcoded 5' primer were used in a second PCR of roughly 6 to 12 cycles. TCRdb processed the 5' RACE reads anew with MiXCR; each CDR3 protein has one entry. The data contain about 400,000 distinct CDR3 sequences, roughly half of them singletons. This entry is derived from a study of blood T cells in healthy people across ages. General study results and limits: Strong correlation linked observed beta diversity and percent naive T cells.

This CDR3 is built from 13 residues. Germline CDR1 is SGHAT and CDR2 is FQNNGV. Between the trimmed V and J ends, which lost 10 bases and 4 bases, there was a span of 17 bases. This sequence was found in a man in his sixties in good health. The genes are TRBV11-2 and TRBJ2-7; D might be TRBD2 (6 bases). The sequenced sample consisted of blood. The CDR3 DNA reads TGTGCCACCCGGACTATTCAGAATTACGAGCAGTACTTC. Its protein is CATRTIQNYEQYF.